The 10 T cell receptor beta chains below come from one sample, sequenced in a study of blood T cell repertoires in COVID-19. Clones were read by immunoSEQ multiplex PCR, and TCRdb kept only the in-frame ones, dropping some. The sample yields about 40,000 clones, more than 85% seen once. Sequencing was performed on peripheral blood. These receptors originate from a man between 45 and 60 years old in a cohort sampled during active COVID-19.

The chain recombines TRBV6-2 or TRBV6-3 with TRBJ2-7, with a weak D call TRBD2 (6 bases). The CDR3 loop spans 14 amino acids. Trimming cost V 3 bases and J 2 bases, with 11 bases left between them. CDR1 and CDR2 (germline): MNHEY, SVGEGT. In DNA, the CDR3 is TGTGCCAGCAGTTATGTGGCGGGGACCTACGAGCAGTACGTC. Amino acid sequence: CASSYVAGTYEQYV.

This clone appeared a single time. CDR3 nucleotide sequence: TGTGCCAGCAGCTTAACAACTAGCGGGAAGGCTGAGCAGTTCTTC. This encodes CASSLTTSGKAEQFF. The genes are TRBV7-3 and TRBJ2-1, with 10 bases identical to TRBD2. The germline CDR1 and CDR2 sequences are SGHTA and FQGTGA. Unmatched junction bases numbered 5, after V lost 0 bases and J lost 9 bases. The CDR3 is made up of 15 amino acids.

CDR3: CAWAQTGRGNTIYF. CDR3 DNA sequence: TGTGCCTGGGCCCAGACAGGGAGAGGAAACACCATATATTTT. The chain employs TRBV30 and TRBJ1-3; 7 nucleotides align to TRBD1. The CDR3 runs to 14 residues. Trimming cost V 5 bases and J 4 bases; bases outside gene matches: 8. Germline V gene lookup returns CDR1 GTSNPN and CDR2 SVGIG (reference sequence). Full variable domain (outside the CDR3, taken from reference TRBV30 and TRBJ1-3): SQTIHQWPATLVQPVGSPLSLECTVEGTSNPNLYWYRQAAGRGLQLLFYSVGIGQISSEVPQNLSASRPQDRQFILSSKKLLLSDSGFYLCAWAQTGRGNTIYFGEGSWLTVV.

This clone was observed a single time. The chain employs TRBV29-1 and TRBJ2-7; possible D gene TRBD2, 5 bases. The CDR3 has 12 amino acids. Trimming took 2 bases from V and 7 from J, leaving 12 bases between them. CDR1 and CDR2 from the germline V gene are SQVTM and ANQGSEA. The CDR3 coding sequence is TGCAGCGTTGAACTGGGAGCAGAAGAGCAGTACTTC. Its protein is CSVELGAEEQYF.

This clone was seen only a few times. At one boundary the junction diverges from the germline segment, which might be a read error. The chain uses TRBV6-5 and TRBJ2-2; maybe TRBD2 (5 bases). CDR3 length equals 15 residues. Germline lookup yields CDR1 MNHEY and CDR2 SVGAGI. The CDR3 nucleotides are TGTGCCAGCGGACCCGTAACAGCCCACACCCGGGGAGCTGTTTTT. This sequence encodes CASGPVTAHTRGAVF.

The J gene is TRBJ1-3, the V gene TRBV18; D is perhaps TRBD1 (6 bases). Trimming cost V 0 bases and J 0 bases, with 15 bases left between them. This CDR3 comprises 18 residues. CDR1 and CDR2 from the germline V gene are KGHSH and LQKENI. The CDR3 DNA reads as TGTGCCAGCTCACCACCGTCGGCAGGGGCAAGCTCTGGAAACACCATATATTTT. Amino acids: CASSPPSAGASSGNTIYF.

The chain uses TRBV6-6 and TRBJ2-1; 8 positions agree with TRBD2. V lost 6 bases and J lost 6; bases outside the gene matches: 7. The CDR3 contains 14 residues. The germline CDR1 and CDR2 sequences are MNHNY and SVGAGI (reference sequence). The CDR3 spells CASRPSGRSNEQFF. CDR3 bases: TGTGCCAGCAGACCCAGCGGGAGATCCAATGAGCAGTTCTTC.

This chain uses TRBV2 with TRBJ2-1; the D gene is possibly TRBD2 (5 bases). Germline V gene sequence: CDR1 SNHLY, CDR2 FYNNEI. The V gene lost 7 bases and the J gene lost 5 bases, with 9 bases spanning the gap. There are 12 residues in the CDR3. Here the CDR3 reads CASTKTNNEQFF. The CDR3, as DNA: TGTGCCAGCACCAAGACTAACAATGAGCAGTTCTTC.

The chain is built from TRBV4-1 and TRBJ2-3; 8 positions agree with TRBD2. The CDR3 loop spans 17 amino acids. V shed 0 bases and J 4 bases; nucleotides not matched to a gene: 9. Germline CDR1 MGHRA, CDR2 YSYEKL. In nucleotides, the CDR3 is TGCGCCAGCAGCCAAGAAGGCGGGAGGCCCCCAGCAGATACGCAGTATTTT. Encoded protein: CASSQEGGRPPADTQYF.

V gene TRBV24-1 combines with J gene TRBJ2-7; 8 bases align to TRBD1. V dropped 4 bases and J dropped 3; count of bases not matched to a gene: 16. From germline, CDR1 is KGHDR and CDR2 SFDVKD. The CDR3 has 18 residues. Here the CDR3 DNA reads TGTGCCACCAGTGAGGGTCCCGGACAGGGAGGCAACATCTACGAGCAGTACTTC. Translating it yields CATSEGPGQGGNIYEQYF.